These 28 T cell receptor beta chains originate from one sample sequenced in a study of T cell repertoires in cytomegalovirus infection. TCRdb recomputed calls from the reads with MiXCR, one row per CDR3 protein. The table lists 650,000 to 850,000 distinct CDR3 sequences, 25% to 30% of them singletons. No cognate antigen is known for these TCRs. Sequencing used cultured CD8+ T cells from PBMCs, obtained from culture after CMV antigen stimulation. The source of these receptors is a human donor in good health (CMV status not recorded). Some clones in this sample may be carry-over from other donors' samples.

This clonotype has more than one count but fewer than ten. The chain combines TRBV12-3 or TRBV12-4 with TRBJ1-4; D gene unclear. This CDR3 has 16 residues. The V gene lost 3 bases and the J gene lost 8 bases, with 19 bases spanning the gap. CDR3 loop: CASSLYWSEIREKLFF. DNA of the CDR3: TGTGCCAGCAGTTTGTACTGGTCAGAGATACGGGAAAAACTGTTTTTT.

This clonotype was observed many times. The chain is built from TRBV7-6 and TRBJ2-2; no clear D. The V end was cut by 4 bases, the J end by 7 bases, with 19 bases between. Germline values: CDR1 SGHVS, CDR2 FNYEAQ. The CDR3 has 16 residues. CDR3 DNA sequence: TGTGCCAGCAGCTCCCCCAAGGGCCCCAAGGTCGGGGAGCTGTTTTTT. Amino acid sequence: CASSSPKGPKVGELFF. The variable domain in full, completed from reference TRBV7-6 and TRBJ2-2, reads GAGVSQSPRYKVTKRGQDVALRCDPISGHVSLYWYRQALGQGPEFLTYFNYEAQQDKSGLPNDRFSAERPEGSISTLTIQRTEQRDSAMYRCASSSPKGPKVGELFFGEGSRLTVL.

The chain uses TRBV5-5 and TRBJ1-1; D perhaps matches TRBD1 (6 bases). Trimming took off 3 bases at V and 3 bases at J, with 12 bases between the two ends. There are 14 residues in the CDR3. The germline CDR1 and CDR2 sequences are SGHKS and YYEKEE (reference sequence). The CDR3 here is CASSSYRADTEAFF. The CDR3 nucleotides are TGTGCCAGCAGCTCATACAGGGCGGACACTGAAGCTTTCTTT.

The genes are TRBV19 and TRBJ2-3; no firm D call. The V gene lost 3 bases and the J gene lost 4 bases, with 11 bases spanning the gap. The CDR3 runs to 14 residues. Per germline, CDR1 LNHDA and CDR2 SQIVND (reference sequence). For the CDR3, the DNA is TGTGCCAGTAGTATTAGCAAGGCCGCAGATACGCAGTATTTT. Its translation: CASSISKAADTQYF.

V is TRBV20-1 and J is TRBJ1-1, with unresolved D. With 6 bases removed from V and 5 bases from J, the gap between germline ends came to 13 bases. Germline V lookup: CDR1 DFQATT, CDR2 SNEGSKA (reference sequence). The CDR3 is made up of 12 amino acids. The CDR3: CSASEQETEAFF. The DNA for the CDR3 is TGCAGTGCGTCCGAACAAGAGACTGAAGCTTTCTTT.

There are many counts of this clonotype. The chain joins TRBV7-2 to TRBJ2-3, with 8 bases fitting TRBD1. The CDR3 loop spans 16 amino acids. Germline V gene lookup returns CDR1 SGHTA and CDR2 FQGNSA. With V trimmed by 5 bases and J by 0 bases, 7 bases remained unmatched. DNA of the CDR3: TGTGCCAGCAGCCGATACAGGGGGAGGAGCACAGATACGCAGTATTTT. Translated, it gives CASSRYRGRSTDTQYF.

This clonotype was seen a few times. The chain's CDR3 is CATPTGGYGELFF. The CDR3 DNA sequence: TGTGCCACCCCAACAGGGGGCTACGGGGAGCTGTTTTTT. The genes are TRBV7-6 and TRBJ2-2; TRBD1 matches at 9 bases. V lost 10 bases, J lost 7 bases, and 7 bases stayed unmatched. The germline V gene has CDR1 SGHVS and CDR2 FNYEAQ. CDR3 length: 13 amino acids.

The CDR3 coding sequence is TGTGCCAGCAGTGTCCTGACCTCCTACAATGAGCAGTTCTTC. Its translation: CASSVLTSYNEQFF. The gene calls are TRBV6-6 and TRBJ2-1; unclear D gene. The CDR3 totals 14 residues. With 5 bases removed from V and 0 bases from J, the gap between germline ends came to 8 bases. Germline V gene data show CDR1 as MNHNY and CDR2 as SVGAGI (reference sequence).

The rearrangement joins TRBV11-2 to TRBJ2-4, with D unresolved. V lost 2 bases and J lost 9, with 11 bases in between. Per the germline V gene, CDR1 is SGHAT and CDR2 is FQNNGV. The CDR3 runs to 13 residues. The CDR3 here is CASSLLGRVIQYF. The CDR3, as DNA: TGTGCCAGCAGCTTACTGGGTAGGGTCATTCAGTACTTC.

V usage is TRBV9 and J usage is TRBJ1-3; tentatively, D is TRBD1 (5 bases). The CDR3 runs to 15 residues. Germline values: CDR1 SGDLS, CDR2 YYNGEE. The V and J ends lost 0 bases and 4 bases respectively, with 11 bases between them. The CDR3 loop reads CASSVESTAGNTIYF. CDR3 bases: TGTGCCAGCAGCGTAGAATCGACAGCAGGAAACACCATATATTTT.

Many counts were recorded for this clonotype. The chain links TRBV7-6 to TRBJ1-4; 7 bases align to TRBD1. Germline lookup yields CDR1 SGHVS and CDR2 FNYEAQ. V gave up 5 bases and J gave up 8 bases; unmatched junction bases: 5. The length of the CDR3 is 13 residues. The CDR3 DNA reads TGTGCCAGCAGCCTTGGGACAGAGGAAAAACTGTTTTTT. Encoded protein: CASSLGTEEKLFF.

This rearrangement joins TRBV6-2 or TRBV6-3 to TRBJ1-6; TRBD1 is a possible D gene (6 bases). Germline V lookup: CDR1 MNHEY, CDR2 SVGEGT. Trimming cost V 2 bases and J 9 bases, with 11 bases left between them. The CDR3 consists of 14 residues. The CDR3, as DNA: TGTGCCAGCAGTTACCAGGCAGGGGTTTCACCCCTCCACTTT. The encoded protein is CASSYQAGVSPLHF.

The rearrangement uses TRBV4-2 and TRBJ2-1; D remains ambiguous. The CDR3 contains 16 residues. CDR1 LGHNA and CDR2 YNFKEQ come from the germline V gene. V lost 4 bases and J 0 bases, leaving 13 bases between the germline ends. CDR3 protein: CASSPLGRSSYNEQFF. CDR3 DNA: TGTGCCAGCAGCCCCCTAGGGCGAAGCTCCTACAATGAGCAGTTCTTC.

This clonotype was picked up many times. The V and J genes are TRBV7-2 and TRBJ2-7; D is perhaps TRBD2 (5 bases). Trimming cost V 5 bases and J 0 bases, with 11 bases left between them. The CDR3 sequence is 14 residues long. Germline V gene data show CDR1 as SGHTA and CDR2 as FQGNSA. As DNA, the CDR3 is TGTGCCAGCAGCGCCAGCGGATCCTCCTACGAGCAGTACGTC. It translates to CASSASGSSYEQYV.

There are a few counts of this clonotype. This chain uses TRBV19 with TRBJ1-1; weak D call: TRBD1 (5 bases). The CDR3 totals 15 residues. Trimming removed 7 bases from V and 2 bases from J, with 17 bases in between. Germline V gene data show CDR1 as LNHDA and CDR2 as SQIVND (reference sequence). Here the CDR3 reads CASNSRQSLNTEAFF. Written as DNA, the CDR3 is TGTGCCAGTAACTCTAGACAGAGCCTTAACACTGAAGCTTTCTTT.

This clonotype occurred a few times. Germline and junction disagree at one end, which may indicate a read error. This chain connects TRBV7-6 to TRBJ2-1; 11 nucleotides line up with TRBD2. Germline-derived CDR1 and CDR2 are SGHVS and FNYEAQ. This CDR3 spans 17 amino acids. The CDR3 is CASSLELAGGPTDEQFF. The DNA of the CDR3 is TGTGCTAGCAGCTTAGAATTAGCGGGGGGGCCAACTGATGAGCAGTTCTTC.

This clonotype appeared many times. This chain connects TRBV12-3 or TRBV12-4 to TRBJ1-1; D may be TRBD1 (6 bases). The CDR3 is 14 amino acids. The ends were cut back, 3 bases at V and 1 base at J, with 9 bases in the middle. The CDR3 DNA reads as TGTGCCAGCAGTTTGGACAGTTGGAACACTGAAGCTTTCTTT. Residues: CASSLDSWNTEAFF.

This chain links TRBV6-1 with TRBJ2-2, with D tentatively TRBD1 (6 bases). Germline CDR1 reads MNHNS; CDR2 reads SASEGT. This CDR3 spans 13 amino acids. Deletions cut 6 bases from V and 3 bases from J, with 8 bases between. The chain's CDR3 is CASRDSYTGELFF. CDR3 bases: TGTGCCAGCAGGGACAGTTACACCGGGGAGCTGTTTTTT.

In this sample, this clonotype turned up many times. The rearrangement uses TRBV6-1 and TRBJ1-1; possibly TRBD1 for D (5 bases). Germline values: CDR1 MNHNS, CDR2 SASEGT. Trimming removed 6 bases at V and 5 bases at J, with 16 bases between. The CDR3 loop spans 14 amino acids. The CDR3 DNA sequence: TGTGCCAGCAGACCCGGGGGGGGTGGGACTGAAGCTTTCTTT. Amino acids: CASRPGGGGTEAFF.

This clonotype was found many times. The DNA for the CDR3 is TGTGCCAGCAGCCCGTACGCAGGGGGGCGGGGCACAGATACGCAGTATTTT. Translation gives CASSPYAGGRGTDTQYF. V gene TRBV7-8 combines with J gene TRBJ2-3, with a possible D match to TRBD1 (7 bases). The CDR3 has 17 residues. The ends were cut back, 5 bases at V and 1 base at J, with 19 bases in the middle. Per the germline V gene, CDR1 is SGHVS and CDR2 is FQNEAQ.

This clonotype was observed a handful of times. This chain connects TRBV19 to TRBJ2-1; 9 bases agree with TRBD2. Losses at the gene ends were 8 bases for V and 8 bases for J; bases not matched to a gene: 19. CDR3 length equals 17 residues. CDR1 and CDR2 from the germline V gene are LNHDA and SQIVND (reference sequence). The CDR3 DNA reads as TGTGCCAGTGTAAAGCTCGGGGCCTCTAGCGGGGCCTATGAGCAGTTCTTC. It yields the protein CASVKLGASSGAYEQFF.

CDR3 region: CASSLEVQGGTGELFF. Written as DNA, the CDR3 is TGTGCCAGCAGCTTAGAAGTTCAGGGGGGGACCGGGGAGCTGTTTTTT. The rearrangement joins TRBV7-6 to TRBJ2-2; D might be TRBD1 or TRBD2, each matching 7 bases. CDR3 size: 16 residues. V lost 1 base, J lost 5 bases, and 14 bases lay in between. Germline V CDR1 and CDR2: SGHVS, FNYEAQ.

This clonotype came up a few times. The genes are TRBV5-6 and TRBJ1-2, with 8 bases lining up with TRBD1. Germline V gives CDR1 SGHDT, CDR2 YYEEEE. The CDR3 sequence is 16 residues long. J was trimmed by 5 bases and V by 4 bases; bases with no gene match: 13. Here the CDR3 DNA reads TGTGCCAGCAGCGGGCTCGACAGGGGCGTCGAGTATGGCTACACCTTC. It encodes CASSGLDRGVEYGYTF.

Only one count was recorded for this clonotype. The chain recombines TRBV5-5 with TRBJ1-1; D is undetermined. V lost 7 bases and J lost 0, with 13 bases in between. Germline loops: CDR1 SGHKS, CDR2 YYEKEE (reference sequence). CDR3 length equals 14 residues. CDR3 in amino acids: CASRVDRLNTEAFF. The CDR3 DNA reads as TGTGCCAGCCGAGTAGACCGATTGAACACTGAAGCTTTCTTT.

This clonotype turned up a few times. The rearrangement uses TRBV20-1 and TRBJ1-1; tentatively, D is TRBD1 (5 bases). The germline CDR1 and CDR2 sequences are DFQATT and SNEGSKA (reference sequence). The CDR3 loop spans 13 amino acids. Trimming removed 7 bases at V and 3 bases at J, with 15 bases between. The CDR3 is CSGTQRGYTEAFF. DNA for the CDR3: TGCAGTGGAACCCAGCGGGGGTACACTGAAGCTTTCTTT.

V and J are TRBV6-5 and TRBJ2-7; possible D gene TRBD2, 5 bases. Trimming took 0 bases from V and 4 from J, leaving 13 bases between them. In germline, CDR1 is MNHEY, CDR2 SVGAGI. This CDR3 contains 15 residues. The DNA of the CDR3 is TGTGCCAGCAGTTACTCGCGGGTTCCTTTTTACGAGCAGTACTTC. This sequence encodes CASSYSRVPFYEQYF.

The rearrangement links TRBV4-1 to TRBJ2-3; D is unclear. The CDR3 spans 13 residues. The V end was cut by 1 base, the J end by 2 bases, with 4 bases between. The germline V gene has CDR1 MGHRA and CDR2 YSYEKL. CDR3 sequence reads: CASSQAFTDTQYF. In DNA, the CDR3 is TGCGCCAGCAGCCAAGCCTTCACAGATACGCAGTATTTT.

This clonotype was seen only a few times. V is TRBV12-3 or TRBV12-4 and J is TRBJ1-1; no clear D gene. The CDR3 has 14 amino acids. V lost 1 base to trimming and J lost 4 bases, with 10 bases between them. The CDR3: CASSLGRGFTEAFF. CDR3 bases: TGTGCCAGCAGTTTAGGAAGAGGGTTCACTGAAGCTTTCTTT.